The clone carrying this T cell receptor (beta chain) was detected only a few times. Germline-derived CDR1 and CDR2 are DFQATT and SNEGSKA (reference sequence). V dropped 1 base and J dropped 0 bases, with 13 bases sitting between them. This CDR3 is 16 amino acids long. The second PCR ran about 6 to 11 cycles with a sample-barcoded 5' primer and J-beta primers. In TCRdb, the 5' RACE reads were re-called with MiXCR into one record per CDR3 protein. This sample has more than 1,000,000 distinct CDR3 sequences, with less than 25% found just once. This sample is drawn from a study of blood T cells in healthy people across ages. The same sample was also studied in work on T cells of mothers and their children. That study reports: Nine systemically healthy Caucasian donors: three mothers, six children.

J is TRBJ1-5 and V is TRBV20-1, with a tentative D call TRBD1 (5 bases). The origin of this receptor is a girl aged 2 to 9 in good health. The sample consisted of blood. The CDR3 region has the DNA TGCAGTGCTAGAGGTTGGGGGATCTATAGCAATCAGCCCCAGCATTTT. Translating gives CSARGWGIYSNQPQHF.